The 15 T cell receptor beta chains listed next were all sequenced from one sample in a study of cytomegalovirus exposure and HLA in healthy donors. The PCR was carried out with 60 Vbeta primers and 13 Jbeta primers. Generated by immunoSEQ multiplex PCR, the TCRdb table keeps only in-frame clones and is missing some. Here the sample spans roughly 200,000 clones, more than 60% being singletons. Source material: PBMCs. The receptors derive from a woman aged 25 to 39 in good health and CMV-seropositive.

V and J are TRBV2 and TRBJ2-5; TRBD1 aligns across 7 bases. The V and J ends lost 6 bases and 0 bases, in that order; junction bases with no gene match: 1. This CDR3 spans 13 amino acids. The germline V gene encodes CDR1 SNHLY and CDR2 FYNNEI. CDR3 sequence reads: CASSGTDQETQYF. DNA for the CDR3: TGTGCCAGCAGCGGGACAGACCAAGAGACCCAGTACTTC.

The chain recombines TRBV4-3 with TRBJ2-7; 11 nucleotides agree with TRBD2. Germline CDR1 reads LGHNA; CDR2 reads YSLEER. Unmatched junction bases numbered 5, after V lost 2 bases and J lost 2 bases. The CDR3 consists of 16 residues. The chain's CDR3 is CASSQFSGGATYEQYF. CDR3 DNA: TGCGCCAGCAGCCAATTTAGCGGGGGGGCAACCTACGAGCAGTACTTC.

The sample holds one count of this clone. The V call is TRBV28, the J call TRBJ1-3; weak D call: TRBD1 (6 bases). V gave up 6 bases and J gave up 0 bases, with 15 bases separating them. CDR1 and CDR2 from the germline V gene are MDHEN and SYDVKM. CDR3 length: 16 residues. The CDR3 coding sequence is TGTGCCAGCAGCCATCGCAGGGGAAGCTCTGGAAACACCATATATTTT. It translates to CASSHRRGSSGNTIYF.

This clone was seen a handful of times. One end of the junction fails to match germline, which may point to a read error. The chain is built from TRBV6-5 and TRBJ2-7; 13 bases line up with TRBD2. The CDR3 consists of 15 residues. Germline V lookup: CDR1 MNHEY, CDR2 SVGAGI. The CDR3 coding sequence is TGTGCCAGCAGTTACGGGGGACTAGCGGGGTCCGAGAAGTACTTC. This sequence encodes CASSYGGLAGSEKYF.

The J gene is TRBJ1-1, the V gene TRBV7-2; D gene unclear. Trimming stripped 1 base from V and 8 bases from J, with 11 bases between. The germline CDR1 and CDR2 sequences are SGHTA and FQGNSA. The CDR3 sequence is 13 residues long. CDR3 sequence: CASSLDKTSEAFF. Written as DNA, the CDR3 is TGTGCCAGCAGCTTAGACAAGACATCCGAAGCTTTCTTT.

The chain links TRBV19 to TRBJ2-7; D is ambiguous. Per the germline V gene, CDR1 is LNHDA and CDR2 is SQIVND (reference sequence). Trimming shortened V by 3 bases and J by 7 bases, and 16 bases separated the two germline ends. This CDR3 region has 14 residues. The CDR3 is CASSIAPRFGEQYF. The CDR3 DNA follows: TGTGCCAGTAGTATTGCCCCGCGGTTCGGTGAGCAGTACTTC.

J is TRBJ2-7 and V is TRBV5-1, with 10 positions matching TRBD2. In germline, CDR1 is SGHRS, CDR2 YFSETQ. V dropped 5 bases and J dropped 0; count of bases not matched to a gene: 14. This CDR3 contains 18 residues. The CDR3 coding sequence is TGCGCCAGCAGTATATCCCCTCCGGGACTAGCGACCTCCTACGAGCAGTACTTC. Its protein product is CASSISPPGLATSYEQYF.

This clone was detected a few times. CDR3 in DNA: TGTGCCAGCAGCTTAGCGCCGACAGGAAGGGGCTCCTACAATGAGCAGTTCTTC. This gives the protein CASSLAPTGRGSYNEQFF. V gene TRBV7-9 combines with J gene TRBJ2-1; a weak D match, TRBD1 (6 bases). In germline, CDR1 is SEHNR, CDR2 FQNEAQ (reference sequence). CDR3 length: 18 residues. The V end was cut by 0 bases, the J end by 0 bases, with 15 bases between. Full variable domain (missing parts from reference TRBV7-9 and TRBJ2-1): DTGVSQNPRHKITKRGQNVTFRCDPISEHNRLYWYRQTLGQGPEFLTYFQNEAQLEKSRLLSDRFSAERPKGSFSTLEIQRTEQGDSAMYLCASSLAPTGRGSYNEQFFGPGTRLTVL.

This sequence joins TRBV7-9 and TRBJ2-1; 7 bases are a match to TRBD1. Per germline, CDR1 SEHNR and CDR2 FQNEAQ (reference sequence). After removal of 7 bases from V and 3 bases from J, the junction contained 12 bases not matched to a gene. The CDR3 totals 16 residues. The CDR3 here is CASTQAAGGVYNEQFF. The DNA for the CDR3 is TGTGCCAGCACCCAGGCCGCAGGGGGTGTCTACAATGAGCAGTTCTTC.

The chain combines TRBV9 with TRBJ1-3; D gene uncertain. CDR3 length: 16 amino acids. Trimming took 0 bases from V and 0 from J, leaving 10 bases between them. The germline V gene encodes CDR1 SGDLS and CDR2 YYNGEE. The CDR3, as DNA: TGTGCCAGCAGCGTAGTGGGGAGCCTCTCTGGAAACACCATATATTTT. Protein sequence: CASSVVGSLSGNTIYF. Variable domain in full (rest from reference TRBV9 and TRBJ1-3): DSGVTQTPKHLITATGQRVTLRCSPRSGDLSVYWYQQSLDQGLQFLIQYYNGEERAKGNILERFSAQQFPDLHSELNLSSLELGDSALYFCASSVVGSLSGNTIYFGEGSWLTVV.

This clone was seen a single time. V gene TRBV5-1 combines with J gene TRBJ1-3; 8 nucleotides line up with TRBD1. Germline CDR1 is SGHRS and CDR2 is YFSETQ. The ends lost 3 bases at V and 6 bases at J; junction bases unmatched: 8. The CDR3 loop spans 15 amino acids. For the CDR3, the DNA is TGCGCCAGCAGCTACAGTACAGGGGGAGAAAACACCATATATTTT. Translating gives CASSYSTGGENTIYF.

The genes are TRBV9 and TRBJ2-7; weak D call: TRBD1 (5 bases). The CDR3 has 14 amino acids. Trimming stripped 0 bases from V and 4 bases from J, with 11 bases between. Germline V lookup: CDR1 SGDLS, CDR2 YYNGEE. The CDR3 nucleotides are TGTGCCAGCAGCGTAGACCCAGGGTCTTACGAGCAGTACTTC. Its protein is CASSVDPGSYEQYF.

The CDR3 bases are TGTGCCAGCCTAGCGGGAGAAGTCGCCGGGGAGCTGTTTTTT. This sequence encodes CASLAGEVAGELFF. The chain is built from TRBV2 and TRBJ2-2, with 10 bases matching TRBD2. From germline, CDR1 is SNHLY and CDR2 FYNNEI. The CDR3 runs 14 residues. The V gene end was trimmed by 8 bases and the J gene end by 6 bases; junction bases not matched to a gene: 6.

The J gene is TRBJ1-2, the V gene TRBV9, with no clear D. This CDR3 spans 14 amino acids. V was clipped by 4 bases and J by 0 bases, with 10 bases between them. Germline CDR1 SGDLS, CDR2 YYNGEE. The CDR3 is CASSPIVANYGYTF. The CDR3 nucleotides are TGTGCCAGCAGCCCTATCGTAGCTAACTATGGCTACACCTTC.

The chain joins TRBV7-9 to TRBJ2-2, with D possibly matching TRBD1 (5 bases). Germline V gives CDR1 SEHNR, CDR2 FQNEAQ (reference sequence). This CDR3 is built from 15 residues. Trimming took 4 bases from V and 7 from J, leaving 16 bases between them. The CDR3 loop reads CASSSLVGRDGELFF. CDR3 nucleotides: TGTGCCAGCAGCTCGCTTGTGGGGCGCGACGGGGAGCTGTTTTTT.